This entry concerns a single T cell receptor (beta chain). A much larger clone differs by one base, so this may be a read error. The data are from a study of tumor and adjacent non-tumor tissue in lung cancer. The library came from three nested PCR rounds adapted from ARM-PCR protocols. TCRdb re-analysed the multiplex PCR reads in MiXCR, keeping a single row per CDR3 protein. The repertoire holds approximately 82,000 distinct CDR3 sequences, with less than 85% as singletons. No cell sorting was done before RNA was extracted from the tissue. More than 3 cm separated this lung sample from the edge of the tumor. Material for sequencing was distant non-tumor lung tissue. The receptor was isolated from a man between 70 and 80 years old with non-small cell lung cancer.

This CDR3 reads CASISIGRGTEAFF. Written as DNA, the CDR3 is TGTGCCAGCATTTCAATCGGCCGGGGCACTGAAGCTTTCTTT. This rearrangement joins TRBV28 to TRBJ1-1; D not certain. CDR3 length equals 14 residues. The V gene lost 7 bases and the J gene lost 4 bases, with 16 bases spanning the gap. In germline, CDR1 is MDHEN, CDR2 SYDVKM.